What follows are 5 T cell receptor beta chains derived from one specimen sequenced in a study of blood T cell repertoires in COVID-19. Profiling relied on immunoSEQ multiplex PCR, and the TCRdb table lists in-frame clones only, not all of them. The repertoire includes 200,000 to 250,000 clones, approximately 91% of them detected once, and roughly 5% sits in the top ten. The sequenced sample was peripheral blood. The receptors here all came from a woman in her thirties or forties with acute or convalescent COVID-19.

The rearrangement joins TRBV7-9 to TRBJ2-5, with 7 bases matching TRBD2. The CDR3 runs to 14 residues. V shed 2 bases and J 0 bases; nucleotides not matched to a gene: 0. CDR1 and CDR2 from the germline V gene are SEHNR and FQNEAQ (reference sequence). The CDR3: CASSLSGNQETQYF. CDR3 nucleotides: TGTGCCAGCAGCTTAAGCGGGAACCAAGAGACCCAGTACTTC.

The chain joins TRBV28 to TRBJ1-2; possibly TRBD1 for D (5 bases). Trimming pared 6 bases from V and 4 bases from J, leaving 21 bases between. The CDR3 is 16 residues long. Looked up from germline, CDR1 is MDHEN and CDR2 is SYDVKM. This CDR3 reads CASSLKTGARTYGYTF. Written as DNA, the CDR3 is TGTGCCAGCAGCCTTAAAACAGGAGCTAGAACCTATGGCTACACCTTC.

Here the CDR3 reads CASSLGQGYQETQYF. In nucleotides, the CDR3 is TGTGCCAGCAGCTTGGGACAGGGGTACCAAGAGACCCAGTACTTC. The chain is built from TRBV5-6 and TRBJ2-5, with TRBD1 matching over 8 bases. This CDR3 has 15 amino acids. The germline V gene encodes CDR1 SGHDT and CDR2 YYEEEE. Trimming at V came to 0 bases and at J to 0 bases, leaving 1 base not matched to a gene.

This chain uses TRBV9 with TRBJ1-1; 7 bases are shared with TRBD1. The CDR3 runs to 13 residues. With V trimmed by 0 bases and J by 9 bases, 5 bases remained unmatched. The V gene's germline CDR1 is SGDLS and CDR2 YYNGEE. The CDR3 protein is CASSVEATGKAFF. In DNA, the CDR3 is TGTGCCAGCAGCGTAGAGGCGACAGGGAAAGCTTTCTTT.

This clone was detected only once. V gene TRBV11-2 combines with J gene TRBJ2-7; 9 bases are a match to TRBD1. The CDR3 spans 16 residues. With 5 bases clipped from V and 6 bases from J, the junction kept 14 bases outside the gene matches. In germline, CDR1 is SGHAT, CDR2 FQNNGV. The CDR3, as DNA: TGTGCCAGCAGCCCCCGCGTGTGGGGACAGGGAAGCGAGCAGTACGTC. This sequence encodes CASSPRVWGQGSEQYV.